This TCR beta chain was sequenced during a study of T cell repertoires in cytomegalovirus infection. The CDR3 extends over 15 amino acids. From germline, CDR1 is MNHEY and CDR2 SVGEGT. V shed 7 bases and J 0 bases; nucleotides not matched to a gene: 9. Only a few counts were recorded for this clonotype. Its specificity is not known. Via MiXCR, TCRdb re-called the reads, giving one row per CDR3 protein. Here the sample spans hundreds of thousands of distinct CDR3 sequences, roughly a third being singletons. The input for sequencing was cultured PBMCs, taken from culture after CMV antigen stimulation. The V gene is TRBV6-2 or TRBV6-3, the J gene TRBJ2-7, with 7 bases aligning to TRBD1. The sequence was collected from a human donor in good health (CMV status not recorded). Some clones in this sample may be carry-over from other donors' samples. The CDR3 region has the DNA TGTGCCAGCACCTTCGACAGGGCATCCTCCTACGAGCAGTACTTC. As protein: CASTFDRASSYEQYF.